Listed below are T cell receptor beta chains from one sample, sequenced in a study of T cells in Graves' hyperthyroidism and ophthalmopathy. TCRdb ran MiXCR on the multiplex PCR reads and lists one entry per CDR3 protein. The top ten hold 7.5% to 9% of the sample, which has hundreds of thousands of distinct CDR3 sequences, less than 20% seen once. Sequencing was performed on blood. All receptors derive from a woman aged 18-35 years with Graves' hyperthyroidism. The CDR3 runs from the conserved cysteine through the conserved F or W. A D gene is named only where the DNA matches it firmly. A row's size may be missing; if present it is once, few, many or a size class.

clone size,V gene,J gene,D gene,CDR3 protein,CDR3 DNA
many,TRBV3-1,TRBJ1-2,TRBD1,CASSQAGQGRSGYTF,TGTGCCAGCAGCCAAGCGGGACAGGGGCGGAGTGGCTACACCTTC
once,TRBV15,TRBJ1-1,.,CSTSRAKGVMNTEAFF,TGTTCCACCAGCAGGGCCAAGGGGGTGATGAACACTGAAGCTTTCTTT
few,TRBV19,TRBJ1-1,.,CASSGRGLNTEAFF,TGTGCCAGTAGTGGACGGGGGTTGAACACTGAAGCTTTCTTT
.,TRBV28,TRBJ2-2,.,CASSLYGGATGELFF,TGTGCCAGCAGTTTATACGGGGGAGCAACCGGGGAGCTGTTTTTT
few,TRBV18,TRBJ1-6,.,CASSPNNRDSPLHF,TGTGCCAGCTCACCAAACAACAGAGATTCACCCCTCCACTTT
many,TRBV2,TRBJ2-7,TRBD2,CASRDISGGASYEQYF,TGTGCCAGCAGAGATATTAGCGGGGGGGCGTCCTACGAGCAGTACTTC
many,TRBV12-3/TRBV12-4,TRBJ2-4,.,CASSLTLQNIQYF,TGTGCCAGCAGTTTAACACTTCAAAACATTCAGTACTTC
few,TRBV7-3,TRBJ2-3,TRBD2,CASSYSGVSDTQYF,TGTGCCAGCAGCTACAGCGGGGTTTCAGATACGCAGTATTTT
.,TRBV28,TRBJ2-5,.,CASSLAPVQGVETQYF,TGTGCCAGCAGTTTAGCTCCGGTACAGGGAGTGGAGACCCAGTACTTC
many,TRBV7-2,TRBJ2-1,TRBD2,CASSLSGTSGLHNEQFF,TGTGCCAGCAGCTTATCCGGGACTAGCGGGCTCCACAATGAGCAGTTCTTC
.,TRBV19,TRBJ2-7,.,CASSIRPSRVYEQYF,TGTGCCAGTAGTATTCGGCCTAGCAGGGTCTACGAGCAGTACTTC
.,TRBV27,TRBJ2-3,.,CASSLVTHTDTQYF,TGTGCCAGCAGTTTAGTGACTCACACAGATACGCAGTATTTT
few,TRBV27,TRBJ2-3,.,CASSNSGHPTDTQYF,TGTGCCAGCAGCAATAGCGGCCATCCCACAGATACGCAGTATTTT